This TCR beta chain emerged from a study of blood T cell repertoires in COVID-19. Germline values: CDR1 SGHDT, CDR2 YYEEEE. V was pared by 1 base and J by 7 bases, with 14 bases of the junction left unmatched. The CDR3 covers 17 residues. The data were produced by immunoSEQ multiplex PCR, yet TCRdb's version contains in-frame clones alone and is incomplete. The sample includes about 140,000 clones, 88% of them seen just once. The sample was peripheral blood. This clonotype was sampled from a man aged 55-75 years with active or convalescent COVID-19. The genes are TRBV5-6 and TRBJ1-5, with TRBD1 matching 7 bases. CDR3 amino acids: CASSLFGQVATKQPQHF. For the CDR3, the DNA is TGTGCCAGCAGCTTGTTTGGACAGGTTGCGACGAAACAGCCCCAGCATTTT.